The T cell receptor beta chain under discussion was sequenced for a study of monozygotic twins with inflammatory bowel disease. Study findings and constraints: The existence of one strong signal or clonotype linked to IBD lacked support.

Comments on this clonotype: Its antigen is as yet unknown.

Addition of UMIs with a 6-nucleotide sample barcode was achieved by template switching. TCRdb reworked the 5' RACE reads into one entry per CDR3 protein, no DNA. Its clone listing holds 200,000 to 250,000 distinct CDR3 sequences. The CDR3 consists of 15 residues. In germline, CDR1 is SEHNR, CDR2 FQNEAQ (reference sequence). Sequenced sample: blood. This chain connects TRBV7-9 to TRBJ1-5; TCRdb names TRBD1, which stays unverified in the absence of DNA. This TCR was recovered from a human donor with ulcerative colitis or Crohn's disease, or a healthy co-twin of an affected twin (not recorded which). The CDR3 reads CASSPGPDSHQPQHF.